The 31 T cell receptor beta chains reported below all come from one sample, sequenced in a study of spatial heterogeneity in lung cancer. Notes on the study in general: Within tumors, counts of expanded alpha and beta TCRs tracked tumor mutation counts.

Time point described: sample taken at primary tumor resection. TCRdb re-called the 5' RACE reads through MiXCR, storing one row per CDR3 protein. The sample lists fewer than 6,000 distinct CDR3 sequences, 25% to 30% occurring once. Antigens for these TCRs are unknown. Sequenced material: lung tumor tissue, taken at surgery. These TCRs come from a female donor with early-stage non-small cell lung cancer.

In this sample, this clonotype turned up many times. The chain is built from TRBV24-1 and TRBJ2-1; 9 positions match TRBD2. This CDR3 has 16 residues. The germline V gene encodes CDR1 KGHDR and CDR2 SFDVKD. With V trimmed by 4 bases and J by 4 bases, 7 bases remained unmatched. The CDR3 is CATSDPTSGRYNEQFF. The DNA of the CDR3 is TGTGCCACCAGTGACCCGACTAGCGGTAGATACAATGAGCAGTTCTTC.

This clonotype appeared many times. Mismatch with germline at one junction end may stem from a read error. The chain recombines TRBV7-9 with TRBJ1-5; D ambiguous. Per germline, CDR1 SEHNR and CDR2 FQNEAQ (reference sequence). CDR3 length: 11 residues. The chain's CDR3 is CASSNNEPQHF. In DNA, the CDR3 is TGTGCCAGCAGCAACAATGAGCCCCAGCATTTT.

Of note for this clonotype: A clone one base away is much larger, so this may be a read error. The chain combines TRBV4-1 with TRBJ2-7; 7 nucleotides agree with TRBD1. CDR1 and CDR2 from the germline V gene are MGHRA and YSYEKL. The CDR3 is 17 residues long. This chain's CDR3 is CASRQDRGSRGRYEQYF. CDR3 DNA: TGCGCCAGCAGGCAAGATCGGGGTAGTAGGGGGCGCTACGAGCAGTACTTC.

Sample share makes this clonotype medium-sized (0.01 to 0.1%). The chain couples TRBV29-1 to TRBJ1-2; possible D gene TRBD1, 6 bases. Trimming cost V 7 bases and J 14 bases, with 17 bases left between them. Germline values: CDR1 SQVTM, CDR2 ANQGSEA. The CDR3 covers 10 residues. The CDR3 reads CSAETGTLTF. As DNA, the CDR3 is TGCAGCGCAGAGACAGGCACCTTAACCTTC.

A few counts support this clonotype. Just one base apart from a much larger clone, this may be a read error. CDR3 nucleotides: TGTGCCAGCAGTATGGGCCTTAACTATGGCTACAACTTC. Encoded protein: CASSMGLNYGYNF. The chain links TRBV2 to TRBJ1-2; D call uncertain. The V gene's germline CDR1 is SNHLY and CDR2 FYNNEI. The CDR3 spans 13 residues.

Sample share makes this clonotype medium-sized. The genes are TRBV20-1 and TRBJ2-3, with TRBD1 matching over 7 bases. There are 17 residues in the CDR3. Trimming cost V 2 bases and J 6 bases; bases outside gene matches: 17. Germline lookup yields CDR1 DFQATT and CDR2 SNEGSKA (reference sequence). CDR3 bases: TGCAGTGCTAGATTGCTAGGGGGCAGCGGTTCCTACGATACGCAGTATTTT. As protein: CSARLLGGSGSYDTQYF.

In its sample, this clonotype ranks as medium-sized (0.01 to 0.1%). The V call is TRBV20-1, the J call TRBJ2-7; 7 positions agree with TRBD1. The germline CDR1 and CDR2 sequences are DFQATT and SNEGSKA (reference sequence). This CDR3 is built from 18 residues. V shed 0 bases and J 0 bases; nucleotides not matched to a gene: 14. The CDR3 DNA sequence: TGCAGTGCTAGAGATCCCACTTCGAAGACAGGGAACTCCTACGAGCAGTACTTC. This translates into CSARDPTSKTGNSYEQYF.

This clonotype was observed at least ten times. This chain links TRBV27 with TRBJ2-7, with D possibly TRBD2 on 6 matching bases. The length of the CDR3 is 15 residues. Per the germline V gene, CDR1 is MNHEY and CDR2 is SMNVEV (reference sequence). V shed 3 bases and J shed 4 bases, with 16 bases lying between them. The CDR3 region has the DNA TGTGCCAGCAGTTTCATCGGGGGTGTCGGGTACGAGCAGTACTTC. Amino acids: CASSFIGGVGYEQYF.

The chain links TRBV5-1 to TRBJ2-2; no clear D. The CDR3 has 15 residues. The germline V gene encodes CDR1 SGHRS and CDR2 YFSETQ. The ends were cut back, 5 bases at V and 1 base at J, with 12 bases in the middle. CDR3 DNA sequence: TGCGCCAGCAGTCCTGAGGCCAGGAACACCGGGGAGCTGTTTTTT. Residues: CASSPEARNTGELFF.

This clonotype occurred many times. This chain links TRBV6-5 with TRBJ1-2, with 7 bases fitting TRBD1. V shed 0 bases, J shed 11 bases, and the junction held 12 bases outside the gene matches. Germline loops: CDR1 MNHEY, CDR2 SVGAGI. The CDR3 contains 15 residues. In nucleotides, the CDR3 is TGTGCCAGCAGTTACTCCGACAGGGATTTAACGGTTTACACCTTC. Its translation: CASSYSDRDLTVYTF.

The CDR3 DNA reads TGTGCCACCAGTGATTCGAGACTAGCGGGAGGGCCCGCAGATACGCAGTATTTT. Encoded protein: CATSDSRLAGGPADTQYF. The chain combines TRBV24-1 with TRBJ2-3; TRBD2 agrees at 14 bases. Germline values: CDR1 KGHDR, CDR2 SFDVKD. The CDR3 loop spans 18 amino acids. The J segment lost 4 bases and the V segment lost 2 bases, leaving 7 bases of the junction unmatched.

This clonotype is judged medium-sized (0.01 to 0.1%). The CDR3, as DNA: TGTGCCAGTAGTATCGGCAGGGGAGATGAGCAGTTCTTC. Protein product: CASSIGRGDEQFF. The gene calls are TRBV19 and TRBJ2-1; perhaps TRBD1 as D (6 bases). Germline-derived CDR1 and CDR2 are LNHDA and SQIVND (reference sequence). The CDR3 contains 13 residues. The V gene lost 3 bases and the J gene lost 8 bases, with 11 bases spanning the gap.

In this sample, this clonotype is medium-sized. The CDR3 spells CASSLGLNTYEQYF. DNA for the CDR3: TGTGCCAGCAGTTTAGGGCTAAACACCTACGAGCAGTACTTC. V is TRBV27 and J is TRBJ2-7, with no clear D. The germline V and J ends were trimmed by 2 bases and 2 bases, with 10 bases remaining between them. This CDR3 comprises 14 residues. The germline CDR1 and CDR2 sequences are MNHEY and SMNVEV (reference sequence).

The table lists this clonotype with many counts. The J gene is TRBJ2-7, the V gene TRBV20-1; D gene unclear. The CDR3 covers 17 residues. Germline lookup yields CDR1 DFQATT and CDR2 SNEGSKA (reference sequence). The germline V and J ends were trimmed by 2 bases and 1 base, with 21 bases remaining between them. CDR3 DNA: TGCAGTGCTAGATACCCGACGGGTAGCTCGAAATCCTACGAGCAGTACTTC. Protein sequence: CSARYPTGSSKSYEQYF.

In this sample, this clonotype turned up many times. The V gene is TRBV11-1, the J gene TRBJ2-3, with D maybe TRBD2 (5 bases). CDR1 and CDR2 (germline): SGHAT, FQDESV (reference sequence). The CDR3 has 12 residues. V was shortened by 5 bases and J by 3 bases, with 6 bases between the two germline ends. The CDR3 spells CASSTRTDTQYF. DNA for the CDR3: TGTGCCAGCAGCACTAGGACAGATACGCAGTATTTT.

A single count supports this clonotype. The rearrangement uses TRBV25-1 and TRBJ1-1, with 7 bases aligning to TRBD1. V gave up 10 bases and J gave up 2 bases; unmatched junction bases: 7. CDR1 is MGHDK, CDR2 SYGVNS, per germline. This CDR3 region has 13 residues. The CDR3 coding sequence is TGTGCCACTCAGGGGGGGGACAACACTGAAGCTTTCTTT. It specifies CATQGGDNTEAFF.

V and J are TRBV7-9 and TRBJ2-4; tentatively, D is TRBD2 (5 bases). Germline assignment: CDR1 SEHNR and CDR2 FQNEAQ (reference sequence). The CDR3 length is 14 residues. V dropped 0 bases and J dropped 7 bases, with 10 bases sitting between them. CDR3 residues: CASSLADGGNIQYF. The CDR3 DNA follows: TGTGCCAGCAGCTTAGCGGACGGCGGGAACATTCAGTACTTC.

Within the sample, this clonotype is medium-sized. J is TRBJ2-3 and V is TRBV19, with 12 bases identical to TRBD2. Germline lookup yields CDR1 LNHDA and CDR2 SQIVND (reference sequence). This CDR3 contains 13 residues. V was clipped by 8 bases and J by 5 bases; unmatched bases: 2. CDR3 DNA: TGTGCCAGTCGACTAGCGGGGGAAGATACGCAGTATTTT. Its protein product is CASRLAGEDTQYF. The full variable domain, in which reference TRBV19 and TRBJ2-3 provide the parts outside the CDR3, is DGGITQSPKYLFRKEGQNVTLSCEQNLNHDAMYWYRQDPGQGLRLIYYSQIVNDFQKGDIAEGYSVSREKKESFPLTVTSAQKNPTAFYLCASRLAGEDTQYFGPGTRLTVL.

The rearrangement links TRBV6-5 to TRBJ2-1; a weak D match, TRBD1 (7 bases). The CDR3 consists of 16 residues. Trimming removed 6 bases at V and 3 bases at J, with 18 bases between. Per the germline V gene, CDR1 is MNHEY and CDR2 is SVGAGI. The CDR3 sequence is CASSQYRQGLYNEQFF. In DNA form, the CDR3 reads TGTGCCAGCAGCCAATACCGACAGGGACTCTACAATGAGCAGTTCTTC.

By frequency in the sample, this clonotype is medium-sized. This chain uses TRBV5-6 with TRBJ2-5; perhaps TRBD1 as D (5 bases). The germline gives CDR1 SGHDT, CDR2 YYEEEE. The CDR3 loop spans 12 amino acids. V shed 1 base and J shed 6 bases, with 7 bases lying between them. DNA of the CDR3: TGTGCCAGCAGCTTGAAGGGGCAGACCCAGTACTTC. This codes for CASSLKGQTQYF.

This clonotype has a count of ten or more. Here the CDR3 DNA reads TGTGCCAGCAGCTTGGGGTACACTGAAGCTTTCTTT. Its protein product is CASSLGYTEAFF. This chain links TRBV7-2 with TRBJ1-1; D not resolved. The CDR3 runs 12 residues. Germline V CDR1 and CDR2: SGHTA, FQGNSA. Trimming stripped 3 bases from V and 3 bases from J, with 5 bases between.

By frequency in the sample, this clonotype is medium-sized. The V and J genes are TRBV20-1 and TRBJ2-1; the match to TRBD1 covers 7 bases. There are 15 residues in the CDR3. Germline V gene sequence: CDR1 DFQATT, CDR2 SNEGSKA (reference sequence). J gave up 4 bases and V 1 base, and 7 bases lay outside the gene matches. CDR3 DNA: TGCAGTGCTAGAGCGCAGGGGGTAGGGTACAATGAGCAGTTCTTC. It encodes CSARAQGVGYNEQFF.

In its sample, this clonotype was seen once. V is TRBV4-1 and J is TRBJ2-7, with TRBD1 matching 9 bases. V gave up 4 bases and J gave up 1 base; unmatched junction bases: 5. Germline assignment: CDR1 MGHRA and CDR2 YSYEKL. The CDR3 consists of 15 residues. In DNA form, the CDR3 reads TGCGCCAGCAGCCTGGGACAGGGCCCTTCCTACGAGCAGTACTTC. Protein: CASSLGQGPSYEQYF.

This clonotype has ten or more counts. The chain carries TRBV29-1 and TRBJ2-5, with a possible D match to TRBD1 (6 bases). CDR3 length: 13 amino acids. Germline V gives CDR1 SQVTM, CDR2 ANQGSEA. The V and J ends lost 5 bases and 0 bases respectively, with 10 bases between them. The CDR3 sequence: CSVPDSHQETQYF. In DNA form, the CDR3 reads TGCAGCGTTCCGGACAGCCACCAAGAGACCCAGTACTTC.

This clonotype was picked up many times. This rearrangement joins TRBV5-6 to TRBJ1-4; TRBD1 might be the D (5 bases). The germline gives CDR1 SGHDT, CDR2 YYEEEE. CDR3 length equals 14 residues. V was cut by 4 bases and J by 7 bases, with 14 bases left in between. The CDR3 DNA is TGTGCCAGCAGCCGAGGGGTGGTAGGTGAAAAACTGTTTTTT. Translating gives CASSRGVVGEKLFF.

In its sample, this clonotype was seen a few times. V and J are TRBV4-3 and TRBJ2-5; D not certain. The CDR3 totals 14 residues. Per germline, CDR1 LGHNA and CDR2 YSLEER. The ends were cut back, 4 bases at V and 3 bases at J, with 12 bases in the middle. In DNA form, the CDR3 reads TGCGCCAGCAGCCCCGGGCCAGCTGAAGAGACCCAGTACTTC. Translating gives CASSPGPAEETQYF.

This clonotype is medium-sized within its sample. The V and J genes are TRBV7-2 and TRBJ2-1; a weak D match, TRBD2 (6 bases). CDR1 is SGHTA and CDR2 is FQGNSA in the germline V gene. Trimming took 6 bases from V and 4 from J, leaving 16 bases between them. This CDR3 has 15 residues. The CDR3 is CASRAGTAQYNEQFF. Here the CDR3 DNA reads TGTGCCAGCAGGGCGGGGACGGCCCAATACAATGAGCAGTTCTTC.

This clonotype was observed at least ten times. The rearrangement links TRBV4-3 to TRBJ2-7, with D possibly matching TRBD2 (6 bases). The V end was cut by 8 bases, the J end by 1 base, with 15 bases between. Germline CDR1 reads LGHNA; CDR2 reads YSLEER. The CDR3 extends over 14 amino acids. CDR3 sequence (DNA): TGCGCCAGCGCAGAGGGACTCAATTCCTACGAGCAGTACTTC. It translates to CASAEGLNSYEQYF.

In its sample, this clonotype was seen many times. V gene TRBV20-1 combines with J gene TRBJ2-3, with D uncertain. Trimming took 1 base from V and 0 from J, leaving 8 bases between them. The CDR3 runs 14 residues. CDR1 DFQATT and CDR2 SNEGSKA come from the germline V gene (reference sequence). Here the CDR3 reads CSARGPTSTDTQYF. DNA for the CDR3: TGCAGTGCTAGAGGTCCGACCAGCACAGATACGCAGTATTTT.

The table lists this clonotype with many counts. CDR3: CSASGRWTGTYEQYF. DNA of the CDR3: TGCAGTGCTAGTGGACGCTGGACAGGGACCTACGAGCAGTACTTC. The V call is TRBV20-1, the J call TRBJ2-7; 8 bases fit TRBD1. J lost 2 bases, V lost 3 bases, and 9 bases had no gene match. There are 15 residues in the CDR3. The germline gives CDR1 DFQATT, CDR2 SNEGSKA (reference sequence).

In its sample, this clonotype is large (0.1 to 1%). The V and J genes are TRBV7-2 and TRBJ2-1, with 10 bases that match TRBD2. This CDR3 is built from 16 residues. The V gene's germline CDR1 is SGHTA and CDR2 FQGNSA. V shed 6 bases and J 2 bases; nucleotides not matched to a gene: 7. CDR3 sequence: CASRASSGGTYNEQFF. Written as DNA, the CDR3 is TGTGCCAGCAGGGCATCTAGCGGGGGAACCTACAATGAGCAGTTCTTC.